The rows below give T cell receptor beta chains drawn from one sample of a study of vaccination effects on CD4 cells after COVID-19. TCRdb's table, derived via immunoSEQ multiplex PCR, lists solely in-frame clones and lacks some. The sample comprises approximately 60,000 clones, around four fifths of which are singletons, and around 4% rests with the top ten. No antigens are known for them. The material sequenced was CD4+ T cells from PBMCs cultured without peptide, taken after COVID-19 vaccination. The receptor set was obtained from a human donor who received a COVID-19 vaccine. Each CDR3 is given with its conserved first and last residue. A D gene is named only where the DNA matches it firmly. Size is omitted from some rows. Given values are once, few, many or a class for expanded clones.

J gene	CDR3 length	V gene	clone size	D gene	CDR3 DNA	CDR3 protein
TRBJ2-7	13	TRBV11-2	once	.	TGTGCCAGCAGCTGGGAGGCGAGGGTCGAGCAGTACTTC	CASSWEARVEQYF
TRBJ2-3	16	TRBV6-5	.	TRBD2	TGTGCCAGCAGTTACTCGACTAGCGGGGGCACAGATACGCAGTATTTT	CASSYSTSGGTDTQYF
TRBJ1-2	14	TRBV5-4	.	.	TGTGCCAGCAGCCGTGACAGCCCCTCCTATGGCTACACCTTC	CASSRDSPSYGYTF
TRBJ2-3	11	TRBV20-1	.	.	TGCAGTGCGGAACAGGCAGATACGCAGTATTTT	CSAEQADTQYF
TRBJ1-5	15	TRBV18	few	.	TGTGCCAGCTCACCACGGGGAAACGGCAATCAGCCCCAGCATTTT	CASSPRGNGNQPQHF
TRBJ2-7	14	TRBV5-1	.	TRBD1	TGCGCCAGCAGACGTACAGGGGGGTCCCACGAGCAGTACTTC	CASRRTGGSHEQYF
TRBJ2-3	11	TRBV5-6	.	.	TGTGCCAGCAGCTTGGGGACGGAGCAGTATTTT	CASSLGTEQYF
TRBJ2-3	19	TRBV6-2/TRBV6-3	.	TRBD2	TGTGCCAGCAGTTACTCGAACCAGACTAGCAGACTAATCACAGATACGCAGTATTTT	CASSYSNQTSRLITDTQYF
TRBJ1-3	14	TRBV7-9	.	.	TGTGCCAGCAGCTCACGGGATTCTGGAAACACCATATATTTT	CASSSRDSGNTIYF
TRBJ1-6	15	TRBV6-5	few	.	TGTGCCAGCAGAAATACCGGGACGATCAATTCACCCCTCCACTTT	CASRNTGTINSPLHF
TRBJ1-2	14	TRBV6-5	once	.	TGTGCCAGCAGGGAGGCAGGGGAGGTCGATGGCTACACCTTC	CASREAGEVDGYTF
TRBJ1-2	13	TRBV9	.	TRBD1	TGTGCCAGCAGCGTAGAACAGGGGAATGGCTACACCTTC	CASSVEQGNGYTF
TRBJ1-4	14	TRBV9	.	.	TGTGCCAGCAGCCCTCAGGCAACTAATGAAAAACTGTTTTTT	CASSPQATNEKLFF
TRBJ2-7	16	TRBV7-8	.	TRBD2	TGTGCCAGCAGCCCCAGGACTAGCGGGAGCTCCTACGAGCAGTACTTC	CASSPRTSGSSYEQYF
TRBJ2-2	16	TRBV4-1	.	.	TGCGCCAGCAGCCAAGATTCAGGGGTTAACACCGGGGAGCTGTTTTTT	CASSQDSGVNTGELFF
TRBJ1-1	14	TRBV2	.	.	TGTGCCAGCAGTCCACCTCCGGCAGGGATTTCGGCTTTCTTT	CASSPPPAGISAFF
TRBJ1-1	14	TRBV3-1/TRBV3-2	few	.	TGTGCCAGCAGCCAAGTAGGGTTGAACACTGAAGCTTTCTTT	CASSQVGLNTEAFF
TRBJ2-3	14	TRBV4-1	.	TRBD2	TGCGCCAGCAGCCCAGGACTAGCGACAGATACGCAGTATTTT	CASSPGLATDTQYF
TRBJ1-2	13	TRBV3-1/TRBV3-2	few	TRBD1	TGTGCCAGCAGCCAAGCAGGGGGGTATGGCTACACCTTC	CASSQAGGYGYTF
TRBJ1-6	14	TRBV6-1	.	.	TGTGCCAGCAGTGAGGCACCCGCAGATTCACCCCTCCACTTT	CASSEAPADSPLHF
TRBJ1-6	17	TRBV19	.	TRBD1	TGTGCCAGTAGTATCGACGGGACAGGCCACACTAATTCACCCCTCCACTTT	CASSIDGTGHTNSPLHF
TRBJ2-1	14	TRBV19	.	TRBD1	TGTGCCAGTAGTATCAGGGGTGGGACAGGTTTTCAGTTCTTC	CASSIRGGTGFQFF
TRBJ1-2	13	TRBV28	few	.	TGTGCCACCGGGGAGGGATCCAACTATGGCTACACCTTC	CATGEGSNYGYTF
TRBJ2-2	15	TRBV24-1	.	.	TGTGCCACCAGTGAGTCAGCTGGCAACACCGGGGAGCTGTTTTTT	CATSESAGNTGELFF
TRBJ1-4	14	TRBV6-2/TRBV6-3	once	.	TGTGCCAGCAGTGCACAGGGCCGAACTGCTGGACTGTTTTTT	CASSAQGRTAGLFF
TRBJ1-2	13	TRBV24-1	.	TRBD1	TGTGCCACCAGTGAGACAGGGGGGTATGGCTACACCTTC	CATSETGGYGYTF
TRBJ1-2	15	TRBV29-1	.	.	TGCAGCGTTGACGGTGACAGGCCCTCTAACTATGGCTACACCTTC	CSVDGDRPSNYGYTF
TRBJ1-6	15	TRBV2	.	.	TGTGCCAGCAGTGACTCTAGGGGTCTAGGTTCACCCCTCCACTTT	CASSDSRGLGSPLHF
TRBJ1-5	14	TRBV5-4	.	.	TGTGCCAGCAGCTCAGCAGGGCTTGGGCAGCCCCAGCATTTT	CASSSAGLGQPQHF
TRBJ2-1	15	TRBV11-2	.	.	TGTGCCAGCAGCTTAGCGCCAAGCTCCTACAATGAGCAGTTCTTC	CASSLAPSSYNEQFF
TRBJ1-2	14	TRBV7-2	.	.	TGTGCCAGCAGCTTTAGCCCAGGGTCGGAGGGCTACACCTTC	CASSFSPGSEGYTF
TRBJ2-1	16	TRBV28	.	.	TGTGCCAGCAGCCTACGGAGCTTCCGCTCCTACAATGAGCAGTTCTTC	CASSLRSFRSYNEQFF
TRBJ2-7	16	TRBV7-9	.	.	TGTGCCAGCAGCTCGGAGGTCGGGGTTCGAGTCTACGAGCAGTACTTC	CASSSEVGVRVYEQYF
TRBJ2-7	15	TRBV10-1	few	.	TGCGCCAGCAGGGACCCGGGGACTGGAACCTACGAGCAGTACTTC	CASRDPGTGTYEQYF
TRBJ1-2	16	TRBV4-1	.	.	TGCGCCAGCAGCCAAGCCCAAGGTAGGGGGAGCTATGGCTACACCTTC	CASSQAQGRGSYGYTF
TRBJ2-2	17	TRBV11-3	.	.	TGTGCCAGCAGCTTGTTTAGCCAGATTGGGACACCGGTTAGGCTGTTTTTT	CASSLFSQIGTPVRLFF
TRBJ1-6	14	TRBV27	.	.	TGTGCCAGCAGTTTGGCCCCTTATAATTCACCCCTCCACTTT	CASSLAPYNSPLHF
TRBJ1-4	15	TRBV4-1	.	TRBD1	TGCGCCAGCAGCCAAGGGGACAGGTTGAATGAAAAACTGTTTTTT	CASSQGDRLNEKLFF
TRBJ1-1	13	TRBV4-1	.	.	TGCGCCAGCAGCCTCGCAGGGGACACTGAAGCTTTCTTT	CASSLAGDTEAFF